The T cell receptor beta chain described here comes from a study of regulatory T cells in long-lasting Graves disease. Noted time point: newly diagnosed GD, antithyroid drugs for less than 3 months. With RNA extracted from PBMCs as input, the TCR library was made. This clonotype was picked up many times. Germline V gene data show CDR1 as SGHTA and CDR2 as FQGNSA. Trimming removed 2 bases at V and 3 bases at J, with 15 bases between. CDR3 size: 16 residues. Libraries of TCR beta came from iRepertoire HTBI primers plus Arm-PCR of CDR3 regions. TCRdb reanalysed the multiplex PCR reads using MiXCR and keeps one entry per CDR3 protein. The table lists 400,000 to 550,000 distinct CDR3 sequences, approximately 16% of them singletons. These data also featured in a second study, about T cells in Graves' hyperthyroidism and ophthalmopathy. As reported in that work: The HTBI set primed first-round TCR CDR3 RT-PCR.

The genes are TRBV7-2 and TRBJ2-3; D ambiguous. This receptor was obtained from a young woman with Graves disease. The material was peripheral blood mononuclear cells (PBMCs), obtained at new diagnosis, from a patient treated with antithyroid drugs. DNA for the CDR3: TGTGCCAGCAGCTTAACCCCCCCTAGGGTAACAGATACGCAGTATTTT. The encoded protein is CASSLTPPRVTDTQYF.